What follows is one TCR beta chain and its context. Its antigen remains unknown. V lost 3 bases to trimming and J lost 4 bases; unmatched junction nucleotides: 13. The CDR3 covers 17 residues. Germline V lookup: CDR1 SGHTA, CDR2 FQGNSA. This sample is part of a study of cytomegalovirus exposure and HLA in healthy donors. Regarding the study as a whole: Links to common viral pathogens appeared, in a later analysis, for several of the most significant clusters. Using the classifier, cytomegalovirus status was reportedly diagnosed with high specificity and sensitivity.

Use of 60 Vbeta and 13 Jbeta primers characterized the PCR. This table comes from immunoSEQ multiplex PCR, and its TCRdb copy is limited to in-frame clones, with some not included. There are about 110,000 clones in the sample; around 73% occur only once, and 7.5% to 9% lies in the top ten. The clonotype comes from a man aged 25-40 years in good health and CMV-seronegative. This chain joins TRBV7-2 and TRBJ2-3; 7 bases fit TRBD2. The sequencing sample was made of PBMCs. The CDR3 nucleotides are TGTGCCAGCAGCTTGAGTAGCGGGCCCCGCGGGCCAGATACGCAGTATTTT. This encodes CASSLSSGPRGPDTQYF. Using reference TRBV7-2 and TRBJ2-3 for the parts outside the CDR3, the full variable domain is GAGVSQSPSNKVTEKGKDVELRCDPISGHTALYWYRQSLGQGLEFLIYFQGNSAPDKSGLPSDRFSAERTGGSVSTLTIQRTQQEDSAVYLCASSLSSGPRGPDTQYFGPGTRLTVL.